The next 5 T cell receptor beta chains were all read from a single sample in a study of blood T cell repertoires in COVID-19. Repertoires were generated with immunoSEQ multiplex PCR, while TCRdb's copy carries only in-frame clones and drops some. The repertoire has 250,000 to 300,000 clones, around 90% of them found once; the top ten carry 1.1%. The specimen sequenced was PBMCs or T cells enriched from blood (not recorded which). The receptors stem from a woman between 25 and 40 years old who had recovered from COVID-19.

The V call is TRBV24-1, the J call TRBJ2-3, with TRBD2 as a possible D gene (5 bases). The CDR3 sequence is 14 residues long. The germline V gene encodes CDR1 KGHDR and CDR2 SFDVKD. The V end was cut by 7 bases, the J end by 3 bases, with 13 bases between. The chain's CDR3 is CATSVEGGTDTQYF. The CDR3 DNA reads as TGTGCCACCAGCGTAGAGGGCGGGACAGATACGCAGTATTTT.

The chain joins TRBV30 to TRBJ2-7, with a tentative D call TRBD2 (6 bases). The CDR3 extends over 13 amino acids. Trimming cost V 0 bases and J 3 bases, with 9 bases left between them. Germline-derived CDR1 and CDR2 are GTSNPN and SVGIG (reference sequence). The CDR3 here is CAWSVEGRYEQYF. CDR3 nucleotide sequence: TGTGCCTGGAGTGTGGAGGGGCGCTACGAGCAGTACTTC.

This rearrangement joins TRBV15 to TRBJ1-2; 9 bases match TRBD1. The germline CDR1 and CDR2 sequences are LNHNV and YYDKDF (reference sequence). Unmatched junction bases numbered 9, after V lost 3 bases and J lost 7 bases. This CDR3 is 15 amino acids long. CDR3 sequence: CATSRLKGQGRGYTF. The DNA for the CDR3 is TGTGCCACCAGCAGGCTCAAGGGACAGGGACGTGGCTACACCTTC.

J is TRBJ1-2 and V is TRBV6-2 or TRBV6-3; D might be TRBD1 (5 bases). The ends were cut back, 3 bases at V and 4 bases at J, with 15 bases in the middle. CDR3 length equals 15 residues. The germline gives CDR1 MNHEY, CDR2 SVGEGT. The CDR3 coding sequence is TGTGCCAGCAGTTATGGGGCAGACCATTTCTATGGCTACACCTTC. Amino acids: CASSYGADHFYGYTF.

This clone was observed once. The chain joins TRBV12-3 or TRBV12-4 to TRBJ1-1; TRBD1 matches at 7 bases. V lost 3 bases and J lost 8; bases outside the gene matches: 3. The CDR3 length is 12 residues. The chain's CDR3 is CASSLWDREAFF. CDR3 DNA sequence: TGTGCCAGCAGTTTGTGGGACAGAGAAGCTTTCTTT.